What follows are 30 T cell receptor beta chains derived from one specimen sequenced in a study of shared clonotypes between healthy human individuals. The naive CD8 fraction comprised CD45RO-negative cells positively selected for CCR7 and excluded terminally differentiated effector memory CD45RA+ cells. The repertoire was sequenced with immunoSEQ multiplex PCR; TCRdb's copy has only in-frame clones and lacks some. In the table there are about 1,800,000 clones, just under 95% of which are singletons. Sequencing was done on a sample of naive CD8+ T cells sorted from blood. The receptors were sampled from a man aged 18 to 30 in good health.

This clone was detected only once. V gene TRBV28 combines with J gene TRBJ2-1; D remains ambiguous. The germline V gene has CDR1 MDHEN and CDR2 SYDVKM. Trimming took off 1 base at V and 3 bases at J, with 1 base between the two ends. CDR3 length equals 12 residues. The CDR3 bases are TGTGCCAGCAGTTTATTCTACAATGAGCAGTTCTTC. Its translation is CASSLFYNEQFF.

Worth noting for this clone: The identical CDR3 is also encoded by other nucleotide sequences in the sample. The chain recombines TRBV9 with TRBJ2-7, with 9 positions matching TRBD2. Trimming at V came to 4 bases and at J to 0 bases, leaving 2 bases not matched to a gene. Germline-derived CDR1 and CDR2 are SGDLS and YYNGEE. The CDR3 contains 14 residues. In nucleotides, the CDR3 is TGTGCCAGCAGCTTTAGCGGGAGCTCCTACGAGCAGTACTTC. Encoded protein: CASSFSGSSYEQYF.

This chain joins TRBV6-1 and TRBJ2-7, with 10 bases lining up with TRBD1. Germline V gene data show CDR1 as MNHNS and CDR2 as SASEGT. The CDR3 has 14 amino acids. Unmatched junction bases numbered 3, after V lost 1 base and J lost 6 bases. CDR3 sequence reads: CASSEGTGGFEQYF. Written as DNA, the CDR3 is TGTGCCAGCAGTGAAGGGACAGGGGGATTCGAGCAGTACTTC.

V gene TRBV6-5 combines with J gene TRBJ2-7, with D possibly matching TRBD1 (5 bases). Germline CDR1 and CDR2: MNHEY and SVGAGI. Trimming removed 5 bases at V and 4 bases at J, with 9 bases between. This CDR3 has 12 residues. The CDR3 DNA is TGTGCCAGCAGTGCGGACATTTACGAGCAGTACTTC. Protein product: CASSADIYEQYF.

On this clone: This CDR3 is also generated by other DNA sequences in the sample. V usage is TRBV28 and J usage is TRBJ2-7, with D possibly TRBD2 on 6 matching bases. Trimming stripped 7 bases from V and 3 bases from J, with 10 bases between. The length of the CDR3 is 12 residues. Per the germline V gene, CDR1 is MDHEN and CDR2 is SYDVKM. Here the CDR3 DNA reads TGTGCCAGCACCTTGGGGGGCTACGAGCAGTACTTC. This codes for CASTLGGYEQYF.

CDR3 DNA: TGTGCCAGCAGCGGTGGGACAGGTAACAATCAGCCCCAGCATTTT. It translates to CASSGGTGNNQPQHF. V and J are TRBV5-6 and TRBJ1-5; 8 nucleotides match TRBD1. The CDR3 spans 15 residues. J was trimmed by 3 bases and V by 4 bases; bases with no gene match: 6. From germline, CDR1 is SGHDT and CDR2 YYEEEE.

The V call is TRBV7-9, the J call TRBJ2-5; 11 nucleotides agree with TRBD1. The length of the CDR3 is 18 residues. J gave up 4 bases and V 6 bases, and 16 bases lay outside the gene matches. The germline V gene has CDR1 SEHNR and CDR2 FQNEAQ (reference sequence). CDR3 protein: CASSLSGFWDRGGETQYF. The CDR3 bases are TGTGCCAGCAGTCTTTCGGGCTTCTGGGACAGGGGGGGAGAGACCCAGTACTTC. Full variable domain (remainder filled in from reference TRBV7-9 and TRBJ2-5): DTGVSQNPRHKITKRGQNVTFRCDPISEHNRLYWYRQTLGQGPEFLTYFQNEAQLEKSRLLSDRFSAERPKGSFSTLEIQRTEQGDSAMYLCASSLSGFWDRGGETQYFGPGTRLLVL.

CDR3 loop: CATGDSTNEKLFF. The CDR3 DNA reads as TGTGCCACAGGAGATTCGACTAATGAAAAACTGTTTTTT. The chain carries TRBV7-9 and TRBJ1-4; D is unclear. The CDR3 consists of 13 residues. Per germline, CDR1 SEHNR and CDR2 FQNEAQ (reference sequence). V lost 10 bases, J lost 2 bases, and 11 bases lay in between.

J is TRBJ1-1 and V is TRBV6-5; D is perhaps TRBD1 (6 bases). Germline lookup yields CDR1 MNHEY and CDR2 SVGAGI. CDR3 length equals 13 residues. V lost 6 bases and J 8 bases, leaving 16 bases between the germline ends. The CDR3 region is CASSPGQTTEAFF. CDR3 nucleotide sequence: TGTGCCAGCAGCCCAGGACAGACCACCGAAGCTTTCTTT.

This sequence joins TRBV6-1 and TRBJ2-7, with 7 positions matching TRBD1. The CDR3 is made up of 13 amino acids. Per germline, CDR1 MNHNS and CDR2 SASEGT. V shed 6 bases, J shed 3 bases, and the junction held 5 bases outside the gene matches. As DNA, the CDR3 is TGTGCCAGCAGCGTTACAGGGGTCTACGAGCAGTACTTC. It yields the protein CASSVTGVYEQYF.

With regard to this clone: In the same sample, other DNA sequences code for this CDR3. The chain joins TRBV5-4 to TRBJ1-1, with no clear D. This CDR3 has 13 residues. V lost 0 bases and J 0 bases, leaving 3 bases between the germline ends. Per germline, CDR1 SGHNT and CDR2 YYREEE (reference sequence). The CDR3 DNA follows: TGTGCCAGCAGCTTGGGAATGAACACTGAAGCTTTCTTT. It specifies CASSLGMNTEAFF.

The chain links TRBV30 to TRBJ1-4, with TRBD1 matching 7 bases. J lost 5 bases, V lost 5 bases, and 8 bases had no gene match. CDR3 length: 14 residues. CDR1 and CDR2 from the germline V gene are GTSNPN and SVGIG (reference sequence). CDR3 sequence reads: CAWVGTESNEKLFF. The DNA of the CDR3 is TGTGCCTGGGTGGGGACAGAGTCGAATGAAAAACTGTTTTTT.

The chain has TRBV11-2 and TRBJ2-7, with D hard to call. V dropped 5 bases and J dropped 2 bases, with 10 bases sitting between them. This CDR3 is 13 amino acids long. In germline, CDR1 is SGHAT, CDR2 FQNNGV. The chain's CDR3 is CASSPVGTYEQYF. DNA of the CDR3: TGTGCCAGCAGCCCCGTGGGGACCTACGAGCAGTACTTC.

The gene calls are TRBV7-2 and TRBJ2-1; D unresolved. CDR1 is SGHTA, CDR2 FQGNSA, per germline. The CDR3 has 12 amino acids. V gave up 2 bases and J gave up 7 bases, with 6 bases separating them. CDR3 bases: TGTGCCAGCAGCTTAAAGCATAATGAGCAGTTCTTC. Amino acid sequence: CASSLKHNEQFF. The entire variable domain, with the rest obtained from reference TRBV7-2 and TRBJ2-1, is as follows: GAGVSQSPSNKVTEKGKDVELRCDPISGHTALYWYRQSLGQGLEFLIYFQGNSAPDKSGLPSDRFSAERTGGSVSTLTIQRTQQEDSAVYLCASSLKHNEQFFGPGTRLTVL.

This rearrangement joins TRBV5-4 to TRBJ1-1, with D perhaps matching TRBD1 (5 bases). This CDR3 has 13 amino acids. CDR1 is SGHNT and CDR2 is YYREEE in the germline V gene (reference sequence). The V gene lost 5 bases and the J gene lost 1 base, with 9 bases spanning the gap. The CDR3 spells CASRGGGNTEAFF. The CDR3 nucleotides read TGTGCCAGCAGGGGGGGAGGGAACACTGAAGCTTTCTTT. Based on the CDR3 plus reference TRBV5-4 and TRBJ1-1, the full variable domain is ETGVTQSPTHLIKTRGQQVTLRCSSQSGHNTVSWYQQALGQGPQFIFQYYREEENGRGNFPPRFSGLQFPNYSSELNVNALELDDSALYLCASRGGGNTEAFFGQGTRLTVV.

The genes are TRBV6-1 and TRBJ2-5; TRBD1 matches 7 bases. Per the germline V gene, CDR1 is MNHNS and CDR2 is SASEGT. V dropped 3 bases and J dropped 5; count of bases not matched to a gene: 6. This CDR3 contains 14 residues. CDR3 sequence reads: CASSDGTVWETQYF. The CDR3 region has the DNA TGTGCCAGCAGTGACGGGACAGTTTGGGAGACCCAGTACTTC.

To note about this clone: This sample also contains other DNA sequences that code for the same CDR3. The rearrangement links TRBV4-3 to TRBJ1-1; D is unclear. The V gene lost 0 bases and the J gene lost 0 bases, with 2 bases spanning the gap. Germline-derived CDR1 and CDR2 are LGHNA and YSLEER. The CDR3 runs 13 residues. The CDR3 nucleotides are TGCGCCAGCAGCCAAGAGCTGAACACTGAAGCTTTCTTT. Amino acids: CASSQELNTEAFF.

This clone was counted a single time. The chain joins TRBV7-2 to TRBJ2-7; D gene ambiguous. The CDR3 contains 14 residues. Germline CDR1 reads SGHTA; CDR2 reads FQGNSA. The germline V and J ends were trimmed by 8 bases and 0 bases, with 14 bases remaining between them. CDR3 sequence reads: CASGYLSSSYEQYF. In DNA form, the CDR3 reads TGTGCCAGCGGATACCTTTCAAGCTCCTACGAGCAGTACTTC.

V is TRBV27 and J is TRBJ2-7; TRBD2 matches at 11 bases. CDR3 length: 15 amino acids. The ends lost 8 bases at V and 0 bases at J; junction bases unmatched: 6. Germline CDR1 is MNHEY and CDR2 is SMNVEV (reference sequence). The CDR3: CASASGTSGSYEQYF. DNA for the CDR3: TGTGCCAGCGCTTCCGGGACTAGCGGCTCCTACGAGCAGTACTTC.

The chain is built from TRBV5-6 and TRBJ1-1; D might be TRBD1 (5 bases). Germline V gives CDR1 SGHDT, CDR2 YYEEEE. The ends were cut back, 0 bases at V and 1 base at J, with 13 bases in the middle. The CDR3 spans 16 residues. CDR3 protein: CASSLEGEQWNTEAFF. The CDR3, as DNA: TGTGCCAGCAGCTTGGAAGGGGAACAGTGGAACACTGAAGCTTTCTTT.

This chain joins TRBV27 and TRBJ2-7, with 9 bases fitting TRBD1. V dropped 3 bases and J dropped 3; count of bases not matched to a gene: 9. Per the germline V gene, CDR1 is MNHEY and CDR2 is SMNVEV (reference sequence). The CDR3 extends over 16 amino acids. Written as DNA, the CDR3 is TGTGCCAGCAGTTTGTCCGGGACAGGGTTGTACTACGAGCAGTACTTC. Amino acid sequence: CASSLSGTGLYYEQYF.

The chain uses TRBV5-6 and TRBJ1-5; D remains unclear. The germline gives CDR1 SGHDT, CDR2 YYEEEE. The CDR3 has 14 residues. The V gene lost 1 base and the J gene lost 9 bases, with 14 bases spanning the gap. The CDR3 protein is CASSLSGTSLPQHF. The DNA of the CDR3 is TGTGCCAGCAGCTTGTCCGGCACTTCTTTGCCCCAGCATTTT.

V is TRBV27 and J is TRBJ1-1; unclear D gene. CDR3 size: 16 residues. V was trimmed by 6 bases and J by 0 bases, leaving 17 bases between them. CDR1 is MNHEY and CDR2 is SMNVEV in the germline V gene (reference sequence). The DNA for the CDR3 is TGTGCCAGCAGAGAAGGGATTATTGGATTGAACACTGAAGCTTTCTTT. It encodes CASREGIIGLNTEAFF.

The chain employs TRBV5-1 and TRBJ2-7; TRBD1 aligns across 9 bases. The V segment lost 3 bases and the J segment 0 bases; nucleotides outside the gene matches: 10. The germline V gene encodes CDR1 SGHRS and CDR2 YFSETQ. This CDR3 comprises 17 residues. CDR3 DNA sequence: TGCGCCAGCAGCTGGCCCCGGACAGGGGCTATCTCCTACGAGCAGTACTTC. Translation gives CASSWPRTGAISYEQYF. Full variable domain (rest looked up from reference TRBV5-1 and TRBJ2-7): KAGVTQTPRYLIKTRGQQVTLSCSPISGHRSVSWYQQTPGQGLQFLFEYFSETQRNKGNFPGRFSGRQFSNSRSEMNVSTLELGDSALYLCASSWPRTGAISYEQYFGPGTRLTVT.

This chain links TRBV7-9 with TRBJ2-2; the D gene is possibly TRBD1 (6 bases). Germline V lookup: CDR1 SEHNR, CDR2 FQNEAQ (reference sequence). V lost 4 bases and J lost 6, with 12 bases in between. The CDR3 runs 14 residues. The CDR3 sequence is CASSSSQGSGELFF. The CDR3 bases are TGTGCCAGCAGCTCCTCACAGGGATCCGGGGAGCTGTTTTTT.

V usage is TRBV19 and J usage is TRBJ1-6; possible D gene TRBD1, 5 bases. The V and J ends lost 6 bases and 0 bases respectively, with 15 bases between them. CDR1 is LNHDA and CDR2 is SQIVND in the germline V gene (reference sequence). The CDR3 covers 17 residues. The CDR3 reads CASSMWGESSYNSPLHF. As DNA, the CDR3 is TGTGCCAGTAGCATGTGGGGGGAGAGCTCCTATAATTCACCCCTCCACTTT. Combining the CDR3 with reference TRBV19 and TRBJ1-6 gives the whole variable domain DGGITQSPKYLFRKEGQNVTLSCEQNLNHDAMYWYRQDPGQGLRLIYYSQIVNDFQKGDIAEGYSVSREKKESFPLTVTSAQKNPTAFYLCASSMWGESSYNSPLHFGNGTRLTVT.

The chain joins TRBV4-3 to TRBJ1-4; D is unresolved. This CDR3 spans 14 amino acids. Per germline, CDR1 LGHNA and CDR2 YSLEER. Trimming cost V 6 bases and J 8 bases, with 16 bases left between them. CDR3 nucleotides: TGCGCCAGCAGTATGTACGGGGTAGGGGAAAAACTGTTTTTT. It codes for CASSMYGVGEKLFF.

The rearrangement uses TRBV28 and TRBJ1-2; 8 bases align to TRBD1. CDR3 size: 16 residues. Germline lookup yields CDR1 MDHEN and CDR2 SYDVKM. V shed 5 bases, J shed 1 base, and the junction held 9 bases outside the gene matches. CDR3 loop: CASSPLGQDINYGYTF. The CDR3 region has the DNA TGTGCCAGCAGTCCCCTGGGACAGGATATTAACTATGGCTACACCTTC.

The genes are TRBV19 and TRBJ1-6; D is uncertain. Trimming left V 3 bases short and J 6 bases short, with 6 bases between. The CDR3 contains 13 residues. Germline values: CDR1 LNHDA, CDR2 SQIVND (reference sequence). This CDR3 is CASSIIPNSPLHF. CDR3 sequence (DNA): TGTGCCAGTAGTATTATCCCTAATTCACCCCTCCACTTT. Variable domain in full (rest from reference TRBV19 and TRBJ1-6): DGGITQSPKYLFRKEGQNVTLSCEQNLNHDAMYWYRQDPGQGLRLIYYSQIVNDFQKGDIAEGYSVSREKKESFPLTVTSAQKNPTAFYLCASSIIPNSPLHFGNGTRLTVT.

This clone has a single count. This chain joins TRBV2 and TRBJ2-1; the match to TRBD2 covers 7 bases. This CDR3 region has 12 residues. V gave up 11 bases and J gave up 4 bases; unmatched junction bases: 5. Germline V lookup: CDR1 SNHLY, CDR2 FYNNEI. The CDR3 reads CAGYSGYNEQFF. DNA for the CDR3: TGTGCCGGTTATAGCGGGTACAATGAGCAGTTCTTC.